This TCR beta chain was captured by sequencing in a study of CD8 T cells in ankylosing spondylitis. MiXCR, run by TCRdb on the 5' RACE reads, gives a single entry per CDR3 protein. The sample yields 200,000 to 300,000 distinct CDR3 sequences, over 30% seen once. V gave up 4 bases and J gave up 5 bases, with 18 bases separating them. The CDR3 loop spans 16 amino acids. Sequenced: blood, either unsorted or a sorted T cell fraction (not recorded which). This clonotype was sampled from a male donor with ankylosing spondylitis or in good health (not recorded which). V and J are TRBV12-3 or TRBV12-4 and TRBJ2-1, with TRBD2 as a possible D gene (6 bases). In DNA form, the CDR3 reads TGTGCCAGCAGTTACCCGACCGGGGGTGACGACAATGAGCAGTTCTTC. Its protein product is CASSYPTGGDDNEQFF.